This record looks at one T cell receptor (beta chain) sequence and its context. This clonotype was recorded at least ten times. This receptor's antigen is unknown. Base qualities are not at hand, and no much larger clone is one base apart. Library preparation was by PCR. TCRdb names Illumina HiSeq 4000 as the instrument used. Preparation of bulk TCR libraries followed a previously described approach, with the TCR primers listed in Table S5. The Qiagen AllPrep DNA/RNA kit was used to purify total RNA. Reads from multiple sequencing runs of the same library were pooled before analysis. In the original analysis: Reads were retained only if an exact TCR constant sequence was present, and the retained reads were trimmed to 150 nt and grouped according to their 12-nt molecular barcodes. Reads within each barcode group were sub-clustered using a 15% Levenshtein threshold, and quality-weighted consensus sequences were constructed for each RNA molecule. Non-functional sequences were filtered out, along with any lower-count sequence sitting one edit away from another sequence. Based on fitting two negative binomial distributions, any barcode sub-cluster with under 20% of the maximum read count was discarded. TCRdb reanalyzed the raw reads on its own, using fastp at Q25 for trimming and MiXCR for clone calling, and kept in-frame beta chains. Every distinct CDR3 protein forms one entry, paired with its most common genes and DNA. The V and J calls here are based on TCRdb, not the publication. Recorded for this sample are just under 650,000 distinct CDR3 sequences; 20% of them occurred a single time. Of the sample, approximately 0.9% falls within the top ten clones.

Naive CD8 T cell libraries were made from around 18,000 to 910,000 sorted cells using 10%, 30% or 50% of purified RNA. Naive CD8 T cells, defined as CD8+CD4-CCR7+CD45RA+, were FACS-sorted into RLT Plus buffer on a BD FACSAria II. Detection sensitivity was tested by spiking Jurkat RNA equal to approximately 9 TCR copies' worth into samples containing 20,000-1,000,000 naive CD8 T cells. Enrichment of CD8 T cells was done with RosetteSep CD8+ T Cell Enrichment Cocktail plus Ficoll-Paque, and ACK red cell lysis came afterward. These data are taken from a study of molecular identifiers for immune sequencing clone quantification (dated by TCRdb to between 2017 and 2018). Looking at the study overall: For a replicate experiment, the RNA from either approximately 20,000 or 100,000 naive CD8 T cells was divided into five aliquots, and four of those aliquots went on to sequencing. This methods study used CD8 T cells to benchmark TCR RNA copy counting and molecular-identifier clustering-based TCR repertoire sequencing (MIDCIRS). Results the study describes overall, beyond this receptor: Naive libraries contained spiked-in Jurkat TCR RNA (around eleven copies' worth), which is not part of the donor repertoire. In CMV-specific effector cells, clones with more than 20 RNA copies accounted for over 99% of molecules, whereas in naive cells such clones accounted for under 1%. Modeling gave roughly 2.9 recovered TCR RNA copies per cell versus approximately 10 by digital PCR, implying roughly 30% capture efficiency. The sizes of highly expanded clones could end up underestimated when identical TCR molecules share a barcode. When barcode sub-clustering was left out, chimeric consensus sequences inflated TCR diversity, with chimeras reaching as high as 47%. A single cell's worth of spiked-in Jurkat TCR RNA was reported detectable even among 750,000 to 1,000,000 naive CD8 T cells.

From a lookup of the germline V gene (reference sequence), CDR1 and CDR2 are DFQATT and SNEGSKA. The CDR3 numbers 10 residues from cysteine through phenylalanine. The retained sequence is limited to the CDR3, 30 bases, with the frame set at the first base. The junction carries 2 bases between V and J, which are trimmed by 4 bases and 4 bases respectively. The specimen sequenced was naive CD8+ T cells from blood, with Jurkat cell RNA spiked in. The sample's cell subset or site, from its label and the paper: FACS-sorted CD8+CD4-CCR7+CD45RA+ naive T cells. The chain employs TRBV20-1 and TRBJ2-1; no confident D gene assignment can be made. This sequence originates from a human donor in good health. Some libraries in this study had Jurkat cell RNA spiked in. The DNA is TGCAGTGCTAAATACAATGAGCAGTTCTTC. This sequence encodes CSAKYNEQFF.